This TCR beta chain derives from a study of blood T cell repertoires in COVID-19. Study as a whole: The samples span acute and convalescent COVID-19 from the United States, Italy and Spain. The analysed material was cDNA or gDNA that came from T cells, B-cell-depleted T cells, or PBMCs.

This CDR3 comprises 14 residues. In the authors' workflow: Scientists estimated how many nucleated cells there were by amplifying reference gene primers. Some clones are missing from TCRdb's copy, which holds only in-frame ones; the method was immunoSEQ multiplex PCR. V and J calls and clone size follow that table, whereas D and trimming were derived from the DNA. Of 140,000 or so clones listed, over 70% are singletons. The sample comprised peripheral blood. This TCR was recovered from a man between 50 and 59 years old who had recovered from COVID-19. V usage is TRBV21-1 and J usage is TRBJ2-5; the table assigns TRBD1, which was not confirmed against the DNA. TRBV21-1 is a pseudogene segment. The CDR3 coding sequence is TGTGCCAGCAGCACGGGACAAAAGGAGGAGACCCAGTACTTC. The encoded protein is CASSTGQKEETQYF.